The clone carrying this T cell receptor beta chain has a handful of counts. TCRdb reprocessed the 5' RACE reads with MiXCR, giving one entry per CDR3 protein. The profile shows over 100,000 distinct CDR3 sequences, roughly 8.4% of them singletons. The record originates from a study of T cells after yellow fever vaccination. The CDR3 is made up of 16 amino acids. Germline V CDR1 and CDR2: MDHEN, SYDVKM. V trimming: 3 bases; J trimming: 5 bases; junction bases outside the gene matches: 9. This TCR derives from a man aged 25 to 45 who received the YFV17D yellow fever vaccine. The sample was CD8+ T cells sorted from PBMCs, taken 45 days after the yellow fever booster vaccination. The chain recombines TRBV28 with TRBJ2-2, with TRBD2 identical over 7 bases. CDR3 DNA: TGTGCCAGCAGTTTTCTTACTAGCGTGTCGACCGGGGAGCTGTTTTTT. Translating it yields CASSFLTSVSTGELFF.